A single sample gave rise to the 30 T cell receptor beta chains below, sequenced in a study of neurological immune-mediated disorders. Using its own MiXCR run on the 5' RACE reads, TCRdb lists one record per CDR3 protein. The table has fewer than 80,000 distinct CDR3 sequences, 5.2% seen once. Sequenced: PBMCs. The receptor source for this set is a woman in her thirties with multiple sclerosis.

This clonotype occurred many times. V and J are TRBV20-1 and TRBJ2-1; 13 bases fit TRBD2. CDR3 size: 15 residues. Losses at the gene ends were 3 bases for V and 8 bases for J; bases not matched to a gene: 7. In germline, CDR1 is DFQATT, CDR2 SNEGSKA (reference sequence). The CDR3 DNA sequence: TGCAGTGCTAGCCAGGGACTAGCGGGGAGCGATGAGCAGTTCTTC. Its protein product is CSASQGLAGSDEQFF.

This clonotype was recorded at least ten times. The chain employs TRBV20-1 and TRBJ2-1, with 7 bases aligning to TRBD2. Germline trimming cut 5 bases from V and 1 base from J; bases unmatched to any gene: 2. This CDR3 region has 13 residues. Per the germline V gene, CDR1 is DFQATT and CDR2 is SNEGSKA (reference sequence). DNA of the CDR3: TGCAGTGCTCGGGGGGTATCCTACAATGAGCAGTTCTTC. It specifies CSARGVSYNEQFF.

The table lists this clonotype with many counts. This rearrangement joins TRBV5-6 to TRBJ2-7; D call uncertain. The CDR3 totals 12 residues. Trimming left V 6 bases short and J 3 bases short, with 10 bases between. Per germline, CDR1 SGHDT and CDR2 YYEEEE. The DNA of the CDR3 is TGTGCCAGCAACCGGGTCAACTACGAGCAGTACTTC. It specifies CASNRVNYEQYF. The entire variable domain, with the rest obtained from reference TRBV5-6 and TRBJ2-7, is as follows: DAGVTQSPTHLIKTRGQQVTLRCSPKSGHDTVSWYQQALGQGPQFIFQYYEEEERQRGNFPDRFSGHQFPNYSSELNVNALLLGDSALYLCASNRVNYEQYFGPGTRLTVT.

This clonotype was recorded many times. The CDR3 here is CSASLQRGYNEQFF. The CDR3 DNA sequence: TGCAGTGCTAGCCTTCAGCGGGGTTACAATGAGCAGTTCTTC. The chain recombines TRBV20-1 with TRBJ2-1; 7 bases match TRBD2. V shed 3 bases and J 4 bases; nucleotides not matched to a gene: 6. Germline assignment: CDR1 DFQATT and CDR2 SNEGSKA (reference sequence). This CDR3 is 14 amino acids long.

This chain uses TRBV5-1 with TRBJ1-1, with D possibly being TRBD1 (5 bases). The CDR3 has 14 residues. Germline CDR1 reads SGHRS; CDR2 reads YFSETQ. V was pared by 3 bases and J by 3 bases, with 12 bases between. CDR3 nucleotides: TGCGCCAGCAGCTCGGCCATAGGGGACACTGAAGCTTTCTTT. Translated, it gives CASSSAIGDTEAFF.

The chain recombines TRBV7-9 with TRBJ2-3; D is uncertain. The V gene lost 5 bases and the J gene lost 0 bases, with 12 bases spanning the gap. The CDR3 spans 15 residues. Germline CDR1 reads SEHNR; CDR2 reads FQNEAQ (reference sequence). Written as DNA, the CDR3 is TGTGCCAGCAGCCCCCCGGGTAGGAGCACAGATACGCAGTATTTT. It specifies CASSPPGRSTDTQYF.

This clonotype showed up many times. This chain joins TRBV12-3 or TRBV12-4 and TRBJ2-1; D gene uncertain. The CDR3 has 11 amino acids. V dropped 3 bases and J dropped 9 bases, with 6 bases sitting between them. The CDR3 bases are TGTGCCAGCAGTTTGGTTCTTGAGCAGTTCTTC. This gives the protein CASSLVLEQFF.

This chain joins TRBV20-1 and TRBJ2-1, with TRBD2 identical over 10 bases. This CDR3 comprises 15 residues. Germline assignment: CDR1 DFQATT and CDR2 SNEGSKA (reference sequence). V dropped 0 bases and J dropped 5; count of bases not matched to a gene: 4. Here the CDR3 reads CSARDAAGGHNEQFF. CDR3 in DNA: TGCAGTGCTAGAGATGCAGCGGGGGGGCACAATGAGCAGTTCTTC.

This clonotype was counted at least ten times. The chain is built from TRBV5-1 and TRBJ1-6, with no clear D. Germline loops: CDR1 SGHRS, CDR2 YFSETQ. CDR3 length equals 15 residues. Trimming removed 0 bases from V and 9 bases from J, with 13 bases in between. The CDR3 protein is CASSLEVGGSSPLHF. For the CDR3, the DNA is TGCGCCAGCAGCTTGGAGGTTGGAGGGAGTTCACCCCTCCACTTT. The complete variable domain, with remaining parts taken from reference TRBV5-1 and TRBJ1-6, reads KAGVTQTPRYLIKTRGQQVTLSCSPISGHRSVSWYQQTPGQGLQFLFEYFSETQRNKGNFPGRFSGRQFSNSRSEMNVSTLELGDSALYLCASSLEVGGSSPLHFGNGTRLTVT.

This clonotype was observed many times. The V and J genes are TRBV7-9 and TRBJ2-6; a possible D gene is TRBD2 (6 bases). The ends were cut back, 4 bases at V and 2 bases at J, with 9 bases in the middle. The CDR3 runs 15 residues. Germline lookup yields CDR1 SEHNR and CDR2 FQNEAQ (reference sequence). The CDR3: CASSWWGAGANVLTF. The CDR3 nucleotides read TGTGCCAGCAGCTGGTGGGGGGCTGGGGCCAACGTCCTGACTTTC. The whole variable domain, filled in from reference TRBV7-9 and TRBJ2-6, reads DTGVSQNPRHKITKRGQNVTFRCDPISEHNRLYWYRQTLGQGPEFLTYFQNEAQLEKSRLLSDRFSAERPKGSFSTLEIQRTEQGDSAMYLCASSWWGAGANVLTFGAGSRLTVL.

This clonotype was detected a few times. The junction does not match germline at one end; this may be a read error. The rearrangement uses TRBV20-1 and TRBJ1-5; D remains unclear. The germline CDR1 and CDR2 sequences are DFQATT and SNEGSKA (reference sequence). CDR3 size: 13 residues. The CDR3 DNA is TGCAGTGCTAGCCGCCGGATCAATCAGCCCCAGAATTTT. It translates to CSASRRINQPQNF.

CDR3 protein: CASSRDRVSDTEAFF. Here the CDR3 DNA reads TGTGCCAGCAGCCGGGACAGGGTTTCGGACACTGAAGCTTTCTTT. The chain recombines TRBV6-1 with TRBJ1-1; 9 positions match TRBD1. CDR3 length: 15 residues. Unmatched junction bases numbered 8, after V lost 6 bases and J lost 3 bases. From germline, CDR1 is MNHNS and CDR2 SASEGT.

This clonotype was counted ten times or more. The chain couples TRBV20-1 to TRBJ2-7; tentatively, D is TRBD1 (5 bases). There are 12 residues in the CDR3. From germline, CDR1 is DFQATT and CDR2 SNEGSKA (reference sequence). The CDR3 loop reads CSHRTSSYEQYF. The CDR3 DNA follows: TGCAGCCATAGGACAAGCTCCTACGAGCAGTACTTC.

The chain couples TRBV19 to TRBJ1-1; D ambiguous. Between the trimmed V and J ends, which lost 3 bases and 1 base, there was a span of 6 bases. CDR1 LNHDA and CDR2 SQIVND come from the germline V gene (reference sequence). The CDR3 extends over 13 amino acids. CDR3 nucleotide sequence: TGTGCCAGTAGTATTTTAGGGAACACTGAAGCTTTCTTT. The encoded protein is CASSILGNTEAFF.

In its sample, this clonotype was seen many times. The chain has TRBV29-1 and TRBJ2-7; the D is unclear. From germline, CDR1 is SQVTM and CDR2 ANQGSEA. CDR3 length: 12 amino acids. The V and J ends lost 4 bases and 5 bases respectively, with 12 bases between them. CDR3 residues: CSVVGRTHEQYF. CDR3 nucleotide sequence: TGCAGCGTTGTAGGCAGGACCCACGAGCAGTACTTC.

Many counts were recorded for this clonotype. The rearrangement uses TRBV7-9 and TRBJ1-6, with unresolved D. Germline V gene data show CDR1 as SEHNR and CDR2 as FQNEAQ (reference sequence). V was cut by 6 bases and J by 5 bases, with 8 bases left in between. The CDR3 covers 13 residues. The CDR3 nucleotides read TGTGCCAGCAGGGGTCTTGATAATTCACCCCTCCACTTT. As protein: CASRGLDNSPLHF.

This clonotype has at least ten counts. V is TRBV20-1 and J is TRBJ1-2, with 7 bases matching TRBD1. The V segment lost 1 base and the J segment 4 bases; nucleotides outside the gene matches: 9. The length of the CDR3 is 15 residues. Per germline, CDR1 DFQATT and CDR2 SNEGSKA (reference sequence). In nucleotides, the CDR3 is TGCAGTGCTAGAGTCCGGACAGGTGTCAGCTATGGCTACACCTTC. It translates to CSARVRTGVSYGYTF.

This clonotype occurred many times. This sequence joins TRBV5-6 and TRBJ1-1; tentatively, D is TRBD1 (6 bases). This CDR3 has 15 residues. The V gene's germline CDR1 is SGHDT and CDR2 YYEEEE. Trimming removed 0 bases at V and 1 base at J, with 10 bases between. In nucleotides, the CDR3 is TGTGCCAGCAGCTTGGACAGGGAGGAGAACACTGAAGCTTTCTTT. This codes for CASSLDREENTEAFF.

This clonotype has a count of ten or more. The rearrangement uses TRBV7-2 and TRBJ1-2, with D perhaps TRBD1 (6 bases). Germline lookup yields CDR1 SGHTA and CDR2 FQGNSA. The CDR3 totals 13 residues. The V end lost 5 bases, the J end lost 4 bases, and 11 bases lay between the germline ends. The CDR3 DNA follows: TGTGCCAGCAGCACAAGGACAGCCTATGGCTACACCTTC. It codes for CASSTRTAYGYTF.

This clonotype was picked up many times. The chain links TRBV20-1 to TRBJ1-1; no reliable D call. The CDR3 runs to 10 residues. V lost 4 bases and J 7 bases, leaving 7 bases between the germline ends. CDR1 and CDR2 (germline): DFQATT, SNEGSKA (reference sequence). The CDR3 sequence: CSANGGEAFF. DNA of the CDR3: TGCAGTGCTAACGGTGGTGAAGCTTTCTTT.

Many counts were recorded for this clonotype. The rearrangement links TRBV20-1 to TRBJ1-2, with D perhaps TRBD1 (6 bases). V dropped 1 base and J dropped 4 bases, with 16 bases sitting between them. CDR1 and CDR2 from the germline V gene are DFQATT and SNEGSKA (reference sequence). There are 15 residues in the CDR3. Written as DNA, the CDR3 is TGCAGTGCTAGAGGTCGGACAGCGACAAGCTATGGCTACACCTTC. Residues: CSARGRTATSYGYTF.

This clonotype was seen a handful of times. The CDR3 DNA sequence: TGTGCCAGCAGCGACAGGGGGCCCGGGGACGAGCAGTACTTC. It specifies CASSDRGPGDEQYF. This sequence joins TRBV27 and TRBJ2-7, with 10 bases fitting TRBD1. Germline V gives CDR1 MNHEY, CDR2 SMNVEV (reference sequence). The CDR3 is 14 amino acids. V was pared by 6 bases and J by 5 bases, with 7 bases of the junction left unmatched.

This chain links TRBV5-5 with TRBJ2-3; 8 bases line up with TRBD2. V was pared by 0 bases and J by 2 bases, with 8 bases of the junction left unmatched. Germline CDR1 reads SGHKS; CDR2 reads YYEKEE (reference sequence). The CDR3 totals 17 residues. This chain's CDR3 is CASSLVSGRPITDTQYF. DNA for the CDR3: TGTGCCAGCAGCTTGGTGAGCGGGAGACCTATCACAGATACGCAGTATTTT.

At least ten counts were recorded for this clonotype. V usage is TRBV5-6 and J usage is TRBJ1-4; tentative D call: TRBD1 (6 bases). Per the germline V gene, CDR1 is SGHDT and CDR2 is YYEEEE. The CDR3 has 14 amino acids. V was cut by 5 bases and J by 4 bases, with 12 bases left in between. The CDR3 reads CASSNDRYNEKLFF. CDR3 in DNA: TGTGCCAGCAGTAACGACAGGTATAATGAAAAACTGTTTTTT. The complete variable domain, with remaining parts taken from reference TRBV5-6 and TRBJ1-4, reads DAGVTQSPTHLIKTRGQQVTLRCSPKSGHDTVSWYQQALGQGPQFIFQYYEEEERQRGNFPDRFSGHQFPNYSSELNVNALLLGDSALYLCASSNDRYNEKLFFGSGTQLSVL.

At least ten counts were recorded for this clonotype. V usage is TRBV5-1 and J usage is TRBJ1-2; no reliable D call. Germline lookup yields CDR1 SGHRS and CDR2 YFSETQ. V lost 4 bases and J 8 bases, leaving 21 bases between the germline ends. This CDR3 is 15 amino acids long. CDR3 nucleotides: TGCGCCAGCAGCGAATACCCGGGCGAACATTCGGGCTACACCTTC. This encodes CASSEYPGEHSGYTF.

The chain recombines TRBV7-4 with TRBJ1-3, with 7 bases fitting TRBD1. Losses at the gene ends were 5 bases for V and 3 bases for J; bases not matched to a gene: 7. The germline V gene has CDR1 SGHVT and CDR2 SQSDAQ. The CDR3 loop spans 15 amino acids. The CDR3 region has the DNA TGTGCCAGCAGCCCCCCCACAGGGGATGGAAACACCATATATTTT. It translates to CASSPPTGDGNTIYF.

This clonotype was seen many times. The CDR3 nucleotides read TGCAGTGCTCTTAGGACAGGGCGGGATGATGAAAAACTGTTTTTT. Amino acid sequence: CSALRTGRDDEKLFF. V and J are TRBV20-1 and TRBJ1-4; 8 nucleotides align to TRBD1. The CDR3 extends over 15 amino acids. CDR1 DFQATT and CDR2 SNEGSKA come from the germline V gene (reference sequence). The V gene end was trimmed by 5 bases and the J gene end by 6 bases; junction bases not matched to a gene: 11.

This clonotype was detected many times. The rearrangement links TRBV4-1 to TRBJ2-5; 15 nucleotides match TRBD2. The CDR3 is 17 residues long. V dropped 5 bases and J dropped 5; count of bases not matched to a gene: 9. CDR1 and CDR2 (germline): MGHRA, YSYEKL. CDR3 sequence reads: CASSSGLAGGPRETQYF. Here the CDR3 DNA reads TGCGCCAGCAGCTCCGGACTAGCGGGGGGGCCACGGGAGACCCAGTACTTC.

This clonotype has at least ten counts. The rearrangement links TRBV6-2 or TRBV6-3 to TRBJ2-7, with D perhaps TRBD2 (6 bases). The germline V and J ends were trimmed by 6 bases and 2 bases, with 14 bases remaining between them. The CDR3 covers 14 residues. Germline loops: CDR1 MNHEY, CDR2 SVGEGT. This CDR3 is CASRRGTAAYEQYF. The CDR3, as DNA: TGTGCCAGCAGACGGGGGACGGCGGCCTACGAGCAGTACTTC.

This clonotype was recorded at least ten times. This rearrangement joins TRBV12-3 or TRBV12-4 to TRBJ2-7; D possibly matches TRBD1 or TRBD2 (5 bases each). Trimming left V 4 bases short and J 0 bases short, with 7 bases between. The CDR3 has 13 amino acids. Here the CDR3 reads CASSSGSSYEQYF. The CDR3 coding sequence is TGTGCCAGCAGTTCAGGGAGCTCCTACGAGCAGTACTTC.